This entry describes one T cell receptor (beta chain). It lacks a known antigen. Base qualities are not recorded, but no much larger clone differs from it by a single base. This entry comes from a study of T cells in Graves' hyperthyroidism and ophthalmopathy (dated by TCRdb to the late 2010s). Regarding the research as a whole: Peripheral blood samples were taken at the time of initial diagnosis, prior to any treatment. To identify TCR V-J signatures that set the groups apart, the researchers used a discovery cohort of about a hundred patients, made up of around 40 with Graves' ophthalmopathy and 55 to 65 with stable Graves' hyperthyroidism. Prospective prediction of ophthalmopathy was tested in an independent validation cohort of 18 to 20 hyperthyroidism patients and 17 patients who later progressed to ophthalmopathy. For training and testing, the roughly 97 patients in the discovery cohort were randomly divided in a 7:3 ratio. In addition, the study compared T-cell repertoires in thyroid tissue and in blood from about six Graves' hyperthyroidism patients. Following sampling, methimazole starting at 30 mg daily was given to hyperthyroidism patients, and high-dose intravenous methylprednisolone was given to ophthalmopathy patients. The paper describes TCR Vbeta CDR3 sequencing of about 140 peripheral blood samples, made up of about 40 ophthalmopathy patients, 70 to 75 hyperthyroidism patients and 17 progressor patients. Beyond this particular receptor, the publication reports: A 13 V-J signature model separated ophthalmopathy from stable hyperthyroidism, with about 88% sensitivity and about 81% specificity in cross-validation and 80%/75% in testing. Sample size was not statistically predetermined, and blinding of investigators to group allocation was not performed. Most expanded thyroid clonotypes (frequency above 0.001) were also found in blood, which suggests that blood repertoires may mirror thyroid immune responses. During validation, the model predicted progression to ophthalmopathy a median of around 6 months ahead of onset, with roughly 65% sensitivity and 72% to 80% specificity.

The TCR beta CDR3 regions were amplified from the RNA transcripts. The TCR CDR3 was subjected to a first round of RT-PCR using the HTBI primer set and the Qiagen OneStep RT-PCR kit. Libraries were constructed in a second round of multiplex PCR, after which size selection and purification were performed. Sequencing of the libraries was done on an Illumina HiSeq2000 using paired-end 100 bp reads. The authors' pipeline ran thus. SOAPnuke was used to process the raw data, throwing out any read that contained adapters or uncalled bases, had a mean Phred below 15, or lacked an exact constant-primer or identifier match. COPE v1.2.5 was used to merge the high-quality paired reads, and each unique nucleotide sequence was defined as a clonotype. MiTCR v1.1 was used to align the clonotypes against IMGT TRBV, TRBD and TRBJ reference segments. Analysis was restricted to V-J combinations with a frequency above 0.0001, which covered just over 98% of repertoires. The TCS score was defined as F50 (clonal expansion) divided by E x V (chaos), with BLOSUM62-based TCRdist calculated between CDR3 peptides within each V-J. Welch's t-statistics and random forest reduced roughly 540 V-J features to 13, which were used in a naive Bayes classifier (R e1071). The public sequencing data were trimmed at Q25 with fastp and processed into clonotypes with MiXCR by TCRdb, which kept only in-frame beta chains. Every distinct CDR3 protein forms one entry, paired with its most common genes and DNA. The V and J calls reflect TCRdb's pipeline rather than the authors' work. This sample has 300,000 to 400,000 distinct CDR3 sequences in its table, and roughly 20% of those were observed once. The top ten clonotypes cover approximately 54% of the sample.

Stable Graves' hyperthyroidism was defined as the absence of progression to ophthalmopathy over 18 months of follow-up. The hyperthyroidism patients were between 18 and 65 years old and newly diagnosed, with a disease duration of less than 2 months. Exclusion was applied to patients with uncontrolled infections, other autoimmune diseases, pregnancy or lactation. Diagnoses were established on the basis of clinical symptoms, serum thyroxine and TRAb, thyroid ultrasound, and orbital computed tomography. Ficoll-Paque density gradient centrifugation was used to isolate PBMCs from approximately 10 ml of fresh peripheral blood. Trizol reagent was used to extract total RNA, and RNA quality was then checked on an Agilent 2100 Bioanalyzer. The CDR3 numbers 15 residues from cysteine through phenylalanine. Just CDR3 DNA is preserved here, 45 bases in frame from base 1. CDR1 and CDR2, looked up from the germline V gene, are MNHNS and SASEGT. V sheds 6 bases and J sheds 2 bases, leaving 15 bases between their ends.

Source material: blood. The rearranged chain carries TRBV6-1 and TRBJ2-3; the D gene could be either TRBD1 or TRBD2, each agreeing at 5 bases. The TCR was taken from a woman in her forties or fifties with Graves' hyperthyroidism. The CDR3 region reads CASRDTGGPTDTQYF. The DNA is TGTGCCAGCAGGGATACAGGAGGTCCCACAGATACGCAGTATTTT.